These T cell receptor beta chains were read from a single sample in a study of blood T cells in healthy people across ages. TCRdb re-analysed the 5' RACE reads in MiXCR, keeping a single row per CDR3 protein. The table has hundreds of thousands of distinct CDR3 sequences, more than 20% seen once. These data were also filed under a second study, of T cells of mothers and their children.

Source material: blood. These receptors came from a boy between 5 and 17 years old in good health. CDR3s include the opening cysteine and the closing phenylalanine or tryptophan. D genes are given only for firm matches. Size tells how often a clone was seen (once, few, many) or the class of an expanded clone, and some rows leave it out.

TRBJ2-7 NA TRBV29-1 NA CSVRDGPSYEQYF TGCAGCGTACGGGACGGTCCCTCCTACGAGCAGTACTTC
TRBJ1-4 NA TRBV7-2 NA CASSLAQYEKLFF TGTGCCAGCAGCTTAGCACAGTATGAAAAACTGTTTTTT
TRBJ2-1 NA TRBV10-3 NA CAISESVGGPYNEQFF TGTGCCATCAGTGAGTCGGTAGGAGGGCCCTACAATGAGCAGTTCTTC
TRBJ1-2 NA TRBV29-1 NA CSVDFTGRGYTF TGCAGCGTTGATTTCACAGGGCGGGGCTACACCTTC
TRBJ2-2 NA TRBV2 once CASSEARGGELFF TGTGCCAGCAGTGAAGCGAGGGGCGGGGAGCTGTTTTTT
TRBJ2-1 NA TRBV7-2 NA CASSSIRGSGEQFF TGTGCCAGCAGCTCAATCCGCGGGTCGGGTGAGCAGTTCTTC
TRBJ2-5 NA TRBV5-1 few CASSRAGDETQYF TGCGCCAGCAGCCGAGCAGGGGACGAGACCCAGTACTTC
TRBJ1-2 NA TRBV28 few CASSFLRDTLNYGYTF TGTGCCAGCAGTTTCCTCCGGGACACGTTAAACTATGGCTACACCTTC
TRBJ2-1 NA TRBV19 NA CASSTGQSSYNEQFF TGTGCCAGTAGTACCGGACAGAGTTCATACAATGAGCAGTTCTTC
TRBJ2-1 TRBD2 TRBV28 few CASSLPGGGSYNEQFF TGTGCCAGCAGTCTCCCGGGGGGGGGCTCCTACAATGAGCAGTTCTTC
TRBJ1-1 TRBD1 TRBV12-3/TRBV12-4 NA CASSSDRWGGGTEAFF TGTGCCAGCAGTTCGGACAGGTGGGGAGGTGGCACTGAAGCTTTCTTT
TRBJ2-5 NA TRBV24-1 once CATSDAGLQETQYF TGTGCCACCAGTGATGCGGGGCTTCAAGAGACCCAGTACTTC
TRBJ2-3 NA TRBV4-2 few CASSQEEGMGPDTQYF TGTGCCAGCAGCCAAGAAGAGGGAATGGGTCCAGATACGCAGTATTTT
TRBJ1-4 NA TRBV6-6 NA CASSYSQGEGEKLFF TGTGCCAGCAGTTACAGTCAAGGAGAGGGAGAAAAACTGTTTTTT
TRBJ2-5 TRBD2 TRBV25-1 few CASRNLAGIQETQYF TGTGCCAGCAGAAACCTAGCGGGTATACAAGAGACCCAGTACTTC
TRBJ2-5 NA TRBV2 NA CASGPGPNQETQYF TGTGCCAGCGGCCCCGGGCCTAATCAAGAGACCCAGTACTTC
TRBJ2-3 NA TRBV7-3 NA CASSSDQGADTQYF TGTGCCAGCAGCTCGGACCAGGGCGCGGATACGCAGTATTTT
TRBJ2-7 NA TRBV4-3 few CASSQATGMGEQYF TGCGCCAGCAGCCAAGCGACAGGAATGGGAGAGCAGTACTTC
TRBJ2-1 TRBD2 TRBV5-1 NA CASSRTSGVYNEQFF TGCGCCAGCAGCCGGACTAGCGGGGTATACAATGAGCAGTTCTTC
TRBJ2-1 TRBD2 TRBV7-2 once CASSLSSSGGYNEQFF TGTGCCAGCAGCTTATCTTCGAGCGGGGGCTACAATGAGCAGTTCTTC
TRBJ1-5 NA TRBV6-2/TRBV6-3 NA CASSPTLYQPQHF TGTGCCAGCAGCCCTACATTGTATCAGCCCCAGCATTTT
TRBJ2-1 NA TRBV5-1 NA CASSYSLGDEQFF TGCGCCAGCAGCTACAGTTTAGGGGATGAGCAGTTCTTC
TRBJ1-4 TRBD1 TRBV12-3/TRBV12-4 once CASSTNRGANEKLFF TGTGCCAGCAGTACCAACAGGGGGGCTAATGAAAAACTGTTTTTT
TRBJ1-4 NA TRBV28 NA CASSFSVVATNEKLFF TGTGCCAGCAGTTTCTCCGTCGTTGCAACTAATGAAAAACTGTTTTTT
TRBJ2-3 TRBD2 TRBV29-1 few CSVSTSGRKDTQYF TGCAGCGTCTCTACTAGCGGGAGAAAAGATACGCAGTATTTT
TRBJ2-2 TRBD1 TRBV3-1 few CASSYPTGGRTGELFF TGTGCCAGCAGCTACCCGACAGGGGGGCGAACCGGGGAGCTGTTTTTT
TRBJ2-5 NA TRBV2 NA CASSAPTARETQYF TGTGCCAGCAGTGCCCCCACGGCCCGGGAGACCCAGTACTTC
TRBJ1-6 NA TRBV5-8 NA CASSLIRESPLHF TGTGCCAGCAGCTTGATCAGGGAGTCACCCCTCCACTTT
TRBJ2-7 NA TRBV29-1 once CSVEGGSQYEQYF TGCAGCGTTGAAGGGGGGAGTCAATACGAGCAGTACTTC
TRBJ2-1 NA TRBV7-8 NA CASTTSWSSYNEQFF TGTGCCAGCACCACCTCATGGAGCTCCTACAATGAGCAGTTCTTC
TRBJ2-5 NA TRBV12-3/TRBV12-4 few CASTYFRGETQYF TGTGCCAGCACCTACTTTCGGGGGGAGACCCAGTACTTC
TRBJ2-5 NA TRBV6-5 NA CASWDGFQETQYF TGTGCCAGCTGGGATGGGTTTCAAGAGACCCAGTACTTC
TRBJ2-1 NA TRBV12-3/TRBV12-4 few CASGLIQQFF TGTGCCAGCGGTCTTATACAGCAGTTCTTC
TRBJ2-5 TRBD2 TRBV27 few CASSTGTSQYF TGTGCCAGCAGTACCGGGACTAGTCAGTACTTC
TRBJ2-1 TRBD2 TRBV20-1 NA CSATVRASGYNEQFF TGCAGTGCCACGGTTCGGGCTAGCGGTTACAATGAGCAGTTCTTC
TRBJ2-1 TRBD1 TRBV28 few CASSLNRGYNEQFF TGTGCCAGCAGTTTAAACAGGGGTTACAATGAGCAGTTCTTC
TRBJ2-5 TRBD1 TRBV29-1 NA CSGGTGDETQYF TGCAGCGGTGGGACAGGGGATGAGACCCAGTACTTC
TRBJ1-2 NA TRBV9 few CASSVDGNGYTF TGTGCCAGCAGCGTAGATGGGAATGGCTACACCTTC
TRBJ2-1 NA TRBV7-9 few CASSPPQQVSYNEQFF TGTGCCAGCAGCCCTCCCCAACAGGTCTCCTACAATGAGCAGTTCTTC